The 5 T cell receptor beta chains below come from one sample, sequenced in a study of OX40 agonist ivuxolimab in advanced cancers. Sequencing used immunoSEQ multiplex PCR; TCRdb keeps in-frame clones, though not all of them. This table holds some 130,000 clones, around 93% found once. The specimen comprised CD4+ or CD8+ T cells sorted from blood, sampled in a trial of the OX40 agonist ivuxolimab. The receptor set was obtained from an adult with an advanced solid tumor such as melanoma, head and neck, liver or kidney cancer.

This clone was seen once. The V call is TRBV10-3, the J call TRBJ1-2; TRBD1 agrees at 8 bases. V shed 5 bases and J 4 bases; nucleotides not matched to a gene: 3. CDR1 and CDR2 from the germline V gene are ENHRY and SYGVKD. The CDR3 has 13 residues. DNA of the CDR3: TGTGCCATCAGTTCGGACAGGGCCTATGGCTACACCTTC. Protein product: CAISSDRAYGYTF.

The chain couples TRBV18 to TRBJ1-1; 7 positions agree with TRBD1. Germline values: CDR1 KGHSH, CDR2 LQKENI. The CDR3 runs to 15 residues. J gave up 3 bases and V 3 bases, and 7 bases lay outside the gene matches. CDR3 protein: CASSPRQGRDTEAFF. As DNA, the CDR3 is TGTGCCAGCTCACCTCGACAGGGCCGGGACACTGAAGCTTTCTTT.

The chain recombines TRBV6-6 with TRBJ2-7, with 11 bases lining up with TRBD2. The CDR3 has 13 residues. V lost 6 bases and J lost 6; bases outside the gene matches: 4. CDR1 and CDR2 (germline): MNHNY, SVGAGI (reference sequence). The CDR3: CASRLAGGGEQYF. CDR3 in DNA: TGTGCCAGCAGGTTAGCGGGAGGGGGCGAGCAGTACTTC.

The V and J genes are TRBV28 and TRBJ2-1; 8 bases agree with TRBD1. The V gene's germline CDR1 is MDHEN and CDR2 SYDVKM. The CDR3 covers 13 residues. V dropped 6 bases and J dropped 8; count of bases not matched to a gene: 6. This CDR3 reads CASSTDRADEQFF. DNA for the CDR3: TGTGCCAGCAGCACGGACAGGGCTGATGAGCAGTTCTTC.

This clone appeared a single time. The CDR3 DNA reads as TGTGCCATCAGTGATAAGGAGGCCACAGATACGCAGTATTTT. This codes for CAISDKEATDTQYF. The chain joins TRBV10-3 to TRBJ2-3; weak D call: TRBD2 (5 bases). CDR1 ENHRY and CDR2 SYGVKD come from the germline V gene. This CDR3 comprises 14 residues. Trimming left V 3 bases short and J 2 bases short, with 9 bases between.